This TCR beta chain emerged from a study of response to subunit inactivated influenza vaccine (dated by TCRdb to the late 2010s). Regarding the study in general: The study used deep quantitative T cell receptor repertoire profiling to track responses to a trivalent subunit inactivated influenza vaccine.

The CDR3 holds 17 amino acids from the cysteine to the phenylalanine. Just CDR3 DNA is preserved here, 51 bases in frame from base 1. CDR1 and CDR2, looked up from the germline V gene, are SGHNT and YENEEA. V ends up 2 bases short and J 2 bases short, with an unmatched junction base count of 11. Summary of the overall study and its limitations: The authors suggested that each seasonal influenza vaccination may recruit only a limited number of new T cells.

Libraries were built with RT-PCR. The instrument given in TCRdb is Illumina HiSeq 2500. TCRdb handled the public reads itself, with Q25 trimming in fastp and clone calling in MiXCR, and kept productive beta chains. One record per CDR3 amino acid sequence lists the most common genes and DNA. The sample data list about 650,000 distinct CDR3 sequences, and less than 20% of these were observed just once. Around a tenth of the sample belongs to the ten largest clones. Note on this clonotype: This receptor's antigen is unknown. No base-level quality is on record; no much larger clone is a single base apart.

Sequencing was performed on PBMCs from blood, taken 11 to 12 days after vaccination. This receptor chain uses TRBV11-3 and TRBJ2-7, and 8 junction bases match TRBD2. This TCR was recovered from a man between 50 and 59 years old who received an inactivated influenza vaccine. Donor details come from another sample of the same person, matched by shared clones. The CDR3: CASSLSSGTRSPYEQYF. Read as DNA, the sequence is TGTGCCAGCAGCTTAAGCTCCGGGACTAGGTCTCCCTACGAGCAGTACTTC.